The T cell receptor beta chain described here comes from a study of T cell clones after liver transplantation. Study-wide background: Post-transplant blood was tracked for graft-donor-reactive T cell clones identified in a pre-transplant mixed lymphocyte reaction. Samples came pre-transplant, pre-randomization before withdrawal, and post-randomization after withdrawal ended. Overall study results and limits: Rather than being deleted, graft donor-reactive T cells may have moved into the graft.

The ends lost 11 bases at V and 3 bases at J; junction bases unmatched: 11. The V gene's germline CDR1 is SGHNT and CDR2 YENEEA. This CDR3 has 14 amino acids. In its sample, this clone was seen once. Its antigen is not identified. Here immunoSEQ multiplex PCR was the method, and the copy in TCRdb shows in-frame clones only, minus some. Among about 75,000 clones listed, approximately 80% were seen once. The sequencing used CD4+ T cells from blood, collected around 50 months after liver transplant. The sequence derives from a human patient who received a liver transplant. The T cells may partly be graft donor cells. V is TRBV11-3 and J is TRBJ1-2; 8 nucleotides agree with TRBD1. As DNA, the CDR3 is TGTGCCCGACACCAGGGGGCGCCGGACTATGGCTACACCTTC. Its protein product is CARHQGAPDYGYTF. The variable domain in full, with the rest retrieved from reference TRBV11-3 and TRBJ1-2, is EAGVVQSPRYKIIEKKQPVAFWCNPISGHNTLYWYLQNLGQGPELLIRYENEEAVDDSQLPKDRFSAERLKGVDSTLKIQPAELGDSAVYLCARHQGAPDYGYTFGSGTRLTVV.